One and the same sample provided the 23 T cell receptor beta chains below, sequenced in a study of cytomegalovirus exposure and HLA in healthy donors. Measured with immunoSEQ multiplex PCR; TCRdb has only the in-frame clones, and not every one. The profile covers approximately 150,000 clones, with approximately 86% appearing a single time and approximately 10% taken by the ten largest. The material sequenced was PBMCs. These receptors were taken from a man between 18 and 35 years old in good health and CMV-seropositive.

The DNA for the CDR3 is TGTGCCAGCATGCTTTCAGGGGATATGAACACTGAAGCTTTCTTT. It is translated as CASMLSGDMNTEAFF. The chain combines TRBV7-8 with TRBJ1-1; D perhaps matches TRBD1 (6 bases). The CDR3 has 15 residues. V was cut by 7 bases and J by 0 bases, with 15 bases left in between. The germline V gene encodes CDR1 SGHVS and CDR2 FQNEAQ.

CDR3 nucleotides: TGTGCCAGCAGCCTAGACAGGGGGCGCCTACCAGATACGCAGTATTTT. It yields the protein CASSLDRGRLPDTQYF. The chain couples TRBV5-6 to TRBJ2-3; TRBD1 matches 10 bases. This CDR3 has 16 residues. The germline V gene has CDR1 SGHDT and CDR2 YYEEEE. Germline trimming cut 4 bases from V and 4 bases from J; bases unmatched to any gene: 9.

The chain has TRBV30 and TRBJ1-1, with 7 bases matching TRBD1. This CDR3 comprises 15 residues. V shed 5 bases, J shed 7 bases, and the junction held 16 bases outside the gene matches. In germline, CDR1 is GTSNPN, CDR2 SVGIG (reference sequence). The CDR3 coding sequence is TGTGCCTGGGGGAAGCATACAGGGGTATCGGTTGAAGCTTTCTTT. Its protein is CAWGKHTGVSVEAFF.

The V and J genes are TRBV5-1 and TRBJ1-1; 7 bases match TRBD1. The trim removed 4 bases at V and 0 bases at J, leaving 3 bases unmatched. Germline V lookup: CDR1 SGHRS, CDR2 YFSETQ. The CDR3 is 14 residues long. The CDR3 here is CASSVGQMNTEAFF. The CDR3 DNA reads as TGCGCCAGCAGCGTGGGACAGATGAACACTGAAGCTTTCTTT. The full variable domain, completed using reference TRBV5-1 and TRBJ1-1, is KAGVTQTPRYLIKTRGQQVTLSCSPISGHRSVSWYQQTPGQGLQFLFEYFSETQRNKGNFPGRFSGRQFSNSRSEMNVSTLELGDSALYLCASSVGQMNTEAFFGQGTRLTVV.

CDR3 sequence reads: CASSEAWSGTEAFF. CDR3 sequence (DNA): TGTGCCAGCAGTGAAGCCTGGTCAGGGACTGAAGCTTTCTTT. The chain combines TRBV2 with TRBJ1-1; the D gene is possibly TRBD1 (5 bases). Trimming cost V 0 bases and J 5 bases, with 10 bases left between them. Germline V gene lookup returns CDR1 SNHLY and CDR2 FYNNEI. The CDR3 covers 14 residues.

The chain carries TRBV5-4 and TRBJ2-1, with D perhaps being TRBD1 or TRBD2 (10 bases each). The CDR3 totals 20 residues. CDR1 SGHNT and CDR2 YYREEE come from the germline V gene (reference sequence). Trimming took 5 bases from V and 4 from J, leaving 31 bases between them. DNA for the CDR3: TGTGCCAGCAGGCAACGGACAGGGGGTAGTAGCGGGAGGACTTACAATGAGCAGTTCTTC. Translated, it gives CASRQRTGGSSGRTYNEQFF.

The chain joins TRBV6-1 to TRBJ2-4, with D uncertain. Germline assignment: CDR1 MNHNS and CDR2 SASEGT. V shed 2 bases and J shed 6 bases, with 17 bases lying between them. CDR3 size: 16 residues. This CDR3 is CASSELQSVGGNIQYF. CDR3 DNA: TGTGCCAGCAGTGAATTACAGTCAGTGGGTGGAAACATTCAGTACTTC.

V usage is TRBV5-1 and J usage is TRBJ2-1; 9 bases agree with TRBD2. This CDR3 comprises 15 residues. Germline CDR1 reads SGHRS; CDR2 reads YFSETQ. V lost 4 bases and J lost 8; bases outside the gene matches: 10. This chain's CDR3 is CASSVVAGVFHEQFF. Here the CDR3 DNA reads TGCGCCAGCAGCGTCGTAGCGGGGGTCTTCCATGAGCAGTTCTTC.

A single count supports this clone. The CDR3 reads CASSLFQVVNEKLFF. CDR3 nucleotide sequence: TGTGCCAGCAGCTTGTTCCAGGTTGTAAATGAAAAACTGTTTTTT. The chain carries TRBV5-6 and TRBJ1-4; D unresolved. The length of the CDR3 is 15 residues. Germline lookup yields CDR1 SGHDT and CDR2 YYEEEE. V was clipped by 1 base and J by 5 bases, with 12 bases between them.

This rearrangement joins TRBV7-8 to TRBJ2-3; TRBD1 is a possible D gene (5 bases). The CDR3 sequence is 14 residues long. V dropped 5 bases and J dropped 5 bases, with 14 bases sitting between them. In germline, CDR1 is SGHVS, CDR2 FQNEAQ. DNA of the CDR3: TGTGCCAGCAGCCCGCAGGGTTGGCAAGATACGCAGTATTTT. It is translated as CASSPQGWQDTQYF.

Of note for this clone: An end of the junction does not agree with germline; a read error may underlie this. V gene TRBV5-4 combines with J gene TRBJ2-3; no firm D call. The V gene's germline CDR1 is SGHNT and CDR2 YYREEE (reference sequence). This CDR3 comprises 12 residues. This CDR3 is CASSPSTGGSHF. CDR3 nucleotide sequence: TGTGCCAGCAGCCCGTCAACTGGCGGATCACATTTT.

The chain uses TRBV4-2 and TRBJ1-3, with D unresolved. The V and J ends lost 3 bases and 0 bases respectively, with 9 bases between them. There are 15 residues in the CDR3. CDR1 is LGHNA, CDR2 YNFKEQ, per germline. CDR3 loop: CASSHVEASGNTIYF. CDR3 DNA sequence: TGTGCCAGCAGCCACGTTGAAGCCTCTGGAAACACCATATATTTT.

The rearrangement uses TRBV13 and TRBJ1-3; the D gene is possibly TRBD1 (6 bases). This CDR3 has 17 residues. Germline V CDR1 and CDR2: PRHDT, FYEKMQ (reference sequence). The V end lost 2 bases, the J end lost 4 bases, and 18 bases lay between the germline ends. Here the CDR3 reads CASSLSGAPSKGNTIYF. The DNA of the CDR3 is TGTGCCAGCAGCTTATCAGGGGCCCCATCTAAGGGAAACACCATATATTTT.

Only one count was recorded for this clone. The gene calls are TRBV5-1 and TRBJ2-1; tentative D call: TRBD1 (5 bases). V lost 2 bases and J 2 bases, leaving 11 bases between the germline ends. CDR3 length: 15 amino acids. The germline CDR1 and CDR2 sequences are SGHRS and YFSETQ. The CDR3 sequence is CASSFGGRAYNEQFF. The CDR3 DNA follows: TGCGCCAGCAGCTTTGGTGGCAGGGCCTACAATGAGCAGTTCTTC.

This chain connects TRBV9 to TRBJ2-5; TRBD1 might be the D (5 bases). From germline, CDR1 is SGDLS and CDR2 YYNGEE. The CDR3 totals 13 residues. Between the trimmed V and J ends, which lost 0 bases and 3 bases, there was a span of 6 bases. The CDR3 coding sequence is TGTGCCAGCAGCGTAGGACAGAAAGAGACCCAGTACTTC. Amino acid sequence: CASSVGQKETQYF.

Only one count was recorded for this clone. V is TRBV29-1 and J is TRBJ2-1; TRBD2 might be the D (5 bases). Germline V gene lookup returns CDR1 SQVTM and CDR2 ANQGSEA. The CDR3 spans 14 residues. V lost 6 bases and J 8 bases, leaving 20 bases between the germline ends. This CDR3 is CSVVTSSIWDEQFF. The CDR3 nucleotides read TGCAGCGTAGTCACTAGTAGTATTTGGGATGAGCAGTTCTTC.

V usage is TRBV7-6 and J usage is TRBJ2-4, with TRBD1 identical over 8 bases. CDR1 and CDR2 (germline): SGHVS, FNYEAQ. This CDR3 has 18 residues. V lost 2 bases, J lost 2 bases, and 11 bases stayed unmatched. Here the CDR3 DNA reads TGTGCCAGCAGCTTATATCCCGGACAGGGTTTGACCAAAAACATTCAGTACTTC. The encoded protein is CASSLYPGQGLTKNIQYF.

The CDR3, as DNA: TGCGCCAGCACGGGGGCGGGGGACGAGCAGTACTTC. Encoded protein: CASTGAGDEQYF. The chain recombines TRBV5-1 with TRBJ2-7; maybe TRBD2 (7 bases). CDR1 is SGHRS, CDR2 YFSETQ, per germline. The CDR3 sequence is 12 residues long. Trimming took off 6 bases at V and 5 bases at J, with 12 bases between the two ends.

This clone occurred many times. The rearrangement uses TRBV5-4 and TRBJ1-2; D perhaps matches TRBD1 (6 bases). This CDR3 has 13 residues. CDR1 and CDR2 (germline): SGHNT, YYREEE (reference sequence). The germline V and J ends were trimmed by 5 bases and 8 bases, with 16 bases remaining between them. The CDR3 sequence is CASRVGGRSGYTF. The CDR3 DNA reads TGTGCCAGCAGGGTCGGGGGGCGATCGGGCTACACCTTC.

The genes are TRBV2 and TRBJ1-2; TRBD1 is a possible D gene (6 bases). The CDR3 runs to 13 residues. V lost 6 bases and J 4 bases, leaving 12 bases between the germline ends. Germline V CDR1 and CDR2: SNHLY, FYNNEI. The CDR3 protein is CASREDSGYGYTF. In DNA form, the CDR3 reads TGTGCCAGCAGGGAGGACAGTGGCTATGGCTACACCTTC. The complete variable domain, with remaining parts taken from reference TRBV2 and TRBJ1-2, reads EPEVTQTPSHQVTQMGQEVILRCVPISNHLYFYWYRQILGQKVEFLVSFYNNEISEKSEIFDDQFSVERPDGSNFTLKIRSTKLEDSAMYFCASREDSGYGYTFGSGTRLTVV.

Only a few counts were recorded for this clone. The CDR3 DNA is TGCGCCAGCAGCACGGCGGGACAGGGGAATTCACCCCTCCACTTT. The encoded protein is CASSTAGQGNSPLHF. V and J are TRBV5-1 and TRBJ1-6; 10 bases are a match to TRBD1. V lost 4 bases, J lost 7 bases, and 5 bases stayed unmatched. The CDR3 consists of 15 residues. Germline V lookup: CDR1 SGHRS, CDR2 YFSETQ.

V usage is TRBV5-1 and J usage is TRBJ1-2; 7 bases are shared with TRBD1. Germline V gene sequence: CDR1 SGHRS, CDR2 YFSETQ. CDR3 size: 15 residues. Unmatched junction bases numbered 10, after V lost 4 bases and J lost 4 bases. Here the CDR3 DNA reads TGCGCCAGCAGCCCCGCCCCCACAGGGGTCTATGGCTACACCTTC. As protein: CASSPAPTGVYGYTF.

For this clone: Other DNA sequences from this sample encode an identical CDR3 as well. This chain connects TRBV11-2 to TRBJ2-7, with 9 bases fitting TRBD1. The CDR3 is 15 amino acids. V lost 1 base and J lost 3; bases outside the gene matches: 4. Germline V CDR1 and CDR2: SGHAT, FQNNGV. DNA for the CDR3: TGTGCCAGCAGCTTAGCACCGGGACAGGGCTACGAGCAGTACTTC. This encodes CASSLAPGQGYEQYF. Full variable domain (outside the CDR3, taken from reference TRBV11-2 and TRBJ2-7): EAGVAQSPRYKIIEKRQSVAFWCNPISGHATLYWYQQILGQGPKLLIQFQNNGVVDDSQLPKDRFSAERLKGVDSTLKIQPAKLEDSAVYLCASSLAPGQGYEQYFGPGTRLTVT.